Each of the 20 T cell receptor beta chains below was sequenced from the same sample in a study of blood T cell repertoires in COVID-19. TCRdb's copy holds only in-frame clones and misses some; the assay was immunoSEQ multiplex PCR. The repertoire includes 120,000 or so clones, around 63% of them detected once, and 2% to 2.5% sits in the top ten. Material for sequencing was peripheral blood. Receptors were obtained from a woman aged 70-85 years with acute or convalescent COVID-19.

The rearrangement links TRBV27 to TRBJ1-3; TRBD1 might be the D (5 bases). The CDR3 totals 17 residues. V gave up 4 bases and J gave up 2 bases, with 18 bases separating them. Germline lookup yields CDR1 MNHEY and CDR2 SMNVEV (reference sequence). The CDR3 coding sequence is TGTGCCAGCAGTTCTAACCCGCAGGGTTTTCCTGGAAACACCATATATTTT. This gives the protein CASSSNPQGFPGNTIYF.

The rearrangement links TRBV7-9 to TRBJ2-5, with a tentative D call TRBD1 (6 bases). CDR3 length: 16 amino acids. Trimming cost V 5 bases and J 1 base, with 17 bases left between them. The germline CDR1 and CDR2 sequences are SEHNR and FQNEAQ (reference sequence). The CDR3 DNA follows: TGTGCCAGCAGCCCTCCGGGTGGCAGGGGCCAAGAGACCCAGTACTTC. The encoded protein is CASSPPGGRGQETQYF. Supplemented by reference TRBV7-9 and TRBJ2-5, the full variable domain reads DTGVSQNPRHKITKRGQNVTFRCDPISEHNRLYWYRQTLGQGPEFLTYFQNEAQLEKSRLLSDRFSAERPKGSFSTLEIQRTEQGDSAMYLCASSPPGGRGQETQYFGPGTRLLVL.

CDR3 loop: CASRQGPVPYEQYF. The CDR3 DNA sequence: TGTGCCAGCAGACAGGGGCCTGTCCCCTACGAGCAGTACTTC. The chain employs TRBV28 and TRBJ2-7; the match to TRBD1 covers 7 bases. The CDR3 has 14 residues. V gave up 6 bases and J gave up 2 bases; unmatched junction bases: 7. The germline gives CDR1 MDHEN, CDR2 SYDVKM.

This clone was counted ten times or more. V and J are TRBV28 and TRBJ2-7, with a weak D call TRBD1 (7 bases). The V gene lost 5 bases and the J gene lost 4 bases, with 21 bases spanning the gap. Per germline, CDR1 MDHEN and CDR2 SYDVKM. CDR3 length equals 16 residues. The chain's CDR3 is CASSPSWTGAGYEQYF. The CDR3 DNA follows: TGTGCCAGCAGTCCGTCATGGACAGGTGCGGGGTACGAGCAGTACTTC.

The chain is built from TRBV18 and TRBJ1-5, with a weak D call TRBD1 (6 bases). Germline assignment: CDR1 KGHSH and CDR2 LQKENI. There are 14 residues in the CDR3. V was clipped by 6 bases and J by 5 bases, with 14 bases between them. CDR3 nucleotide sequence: TGTGCCAGCTCTCTATGGACAGAGGATCAGCCCCAGCATTTT. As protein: CASSLWTEDQPQHF. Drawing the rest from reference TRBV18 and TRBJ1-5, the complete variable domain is NAGVMQNPRHLVRRRGQEARLRCSPMKGHSHVYWYRQLPEEGLKFMVYLQKENIIDESGMPKERFSAEFPKEGPSILRIQQVVRGDSAAYFCASSLWTEDQPQHFGDGTRLSIL.

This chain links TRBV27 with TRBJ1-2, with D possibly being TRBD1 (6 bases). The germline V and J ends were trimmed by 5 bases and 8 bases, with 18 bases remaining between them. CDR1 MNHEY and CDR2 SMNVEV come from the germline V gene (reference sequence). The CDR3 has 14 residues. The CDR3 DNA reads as TGTGCCAGCAGTGATCTGACAGGTTGGGGAGGCTACACCTTC. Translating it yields CASSDLTGWGGYTF.

CDR3 DNA sequence: TGTGCCAGCAGCTTACTAACCCCACGATACACAGATACGCAGTATTTT. Residues: CASSLLTPRYTDTQYF. The rearrangement uses TRBV11-2 and TRBJ2-3, with unresolved D. The CDR3 covers 16 residues. The V end was cut by 2 bases, the J end by 2 bases, with 14 bases between. The germline V gene has CDR1 SGHAT and CDR2 FQNNGV.

The CDR3 loop is CSVEVRGNTEAFF. For the CDR3, the DNA is TGCAGCGTTGAGGTTCGGGGGAACACTGAAGCTTTCTTT. The rearrangement uses TRBV29-1 and TRBJ1-1; D is ambiguous. The CDR3 sequence is 13 residues long. The ends were cut back, 3 bases at V and 1 base at J, with 9 bases in the middle. Germline V gene lookup returns CDR1 SQVTM and CDR2 ANQGSEA.

For the CDR3, the DNA is TGTGCCAGCAGCCTGCGGGACAATGAGCAGTTCTTC. It is translated as CASSLRDNEQFF. The V and J genes are TRBV12-3 or TRBV12-4 and TRBJ2-1; D possibly corresponds to TRBD2 (5 bases). This CDR3 contains 12 residues. Trimming took off 6 bases at V and 5 bases at J, with 8 bases between the two ends.

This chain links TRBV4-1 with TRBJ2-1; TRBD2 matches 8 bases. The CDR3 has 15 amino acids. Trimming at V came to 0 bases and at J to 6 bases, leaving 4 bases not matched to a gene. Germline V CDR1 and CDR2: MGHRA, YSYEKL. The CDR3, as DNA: TGCGCCAGCAGCCAAGATGCGGGGGGTTTCAATGAGCAGTTCTTC. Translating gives CASSQDAGGFNEQFF.

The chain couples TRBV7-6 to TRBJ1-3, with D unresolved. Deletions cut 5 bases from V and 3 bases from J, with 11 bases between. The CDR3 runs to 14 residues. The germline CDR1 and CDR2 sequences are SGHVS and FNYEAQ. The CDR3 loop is CASSQTNVGNTIYF. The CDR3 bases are TGTGCCAGCAGCCAGACTAACGTTGGAAACACCATATATTTT.

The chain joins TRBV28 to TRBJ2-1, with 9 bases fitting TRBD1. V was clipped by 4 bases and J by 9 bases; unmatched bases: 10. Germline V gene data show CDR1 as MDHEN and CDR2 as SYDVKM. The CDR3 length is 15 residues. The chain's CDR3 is CASSSGQGVRGEQFF. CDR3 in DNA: TGTGCCAGCAGTTCGGGACAGGGCGTACGTGGTGAGCAGTTCTTC. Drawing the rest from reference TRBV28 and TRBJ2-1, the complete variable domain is DVKVTQSSRYLVKRTGEKVFLECVQDMDHENMFWYRQDPGLGLRLIYFSYDVKMKEKGDIPEGYSVSREKKERFSLILESASTNQTSMYLCASSSGQGVRGEQFFGPGTRLTVL.

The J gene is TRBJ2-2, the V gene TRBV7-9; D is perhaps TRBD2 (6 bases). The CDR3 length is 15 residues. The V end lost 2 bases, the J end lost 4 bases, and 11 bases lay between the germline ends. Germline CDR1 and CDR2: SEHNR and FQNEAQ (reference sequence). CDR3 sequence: CASSLNLAVTGELFF. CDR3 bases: TGTGCCAGCAGCTTAAATTTAGCGGTCACCGGGGAGCTGTTTTTT.

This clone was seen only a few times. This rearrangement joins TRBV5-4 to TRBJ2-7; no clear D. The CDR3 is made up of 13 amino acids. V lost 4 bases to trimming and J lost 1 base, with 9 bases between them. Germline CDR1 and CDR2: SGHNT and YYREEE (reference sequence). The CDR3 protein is CASSAGQSYEQYF. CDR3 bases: TGTGCCAGCAGCGCAGGCCAGTCCTACGAGCAGTACTTC.

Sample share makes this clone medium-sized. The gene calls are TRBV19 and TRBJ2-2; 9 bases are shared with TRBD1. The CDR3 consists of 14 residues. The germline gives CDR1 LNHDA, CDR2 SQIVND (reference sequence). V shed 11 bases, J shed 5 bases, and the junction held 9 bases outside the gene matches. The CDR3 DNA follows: TGTGCCTCCTCCCGGGACAGGGTGACCGGGGAGCTGTTTTTT. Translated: CASSRDRVTGELFF.

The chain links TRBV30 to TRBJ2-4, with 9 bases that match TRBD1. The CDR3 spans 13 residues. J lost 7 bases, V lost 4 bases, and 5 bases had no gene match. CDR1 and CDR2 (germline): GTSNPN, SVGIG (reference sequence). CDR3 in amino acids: CAWTGQGGNIQYF. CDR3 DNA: TGTGCCTGGACGGGACAGGGCGGGAACATTCAGTACTTC.

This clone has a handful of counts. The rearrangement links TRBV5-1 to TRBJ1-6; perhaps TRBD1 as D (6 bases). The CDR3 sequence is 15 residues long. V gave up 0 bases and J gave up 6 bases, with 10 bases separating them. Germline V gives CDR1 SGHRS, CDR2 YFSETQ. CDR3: CASSLDRASNSPLHF. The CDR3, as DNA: TGCGCCAGCAGCTTGGACAGGGCCTCTAATTCACCCCTCCACTTT. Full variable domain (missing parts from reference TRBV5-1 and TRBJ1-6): KAGVTQTPRYLIKTRGQQVTLSCSPISGHRSVSWYQQTPGQGLQFLFEYFSETQRNKGNFPGRFSGRQFSNSRSEMNVSTLELGDSALYLCASSLDRASNSPLHFGNGTRLTVT.

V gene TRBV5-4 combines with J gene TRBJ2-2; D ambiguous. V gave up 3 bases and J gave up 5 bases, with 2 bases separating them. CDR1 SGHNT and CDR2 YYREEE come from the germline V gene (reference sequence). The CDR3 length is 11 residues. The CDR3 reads CASSSTGELFF. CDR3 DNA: TGTGCCAGCAGCTCAACCGGGGAGCTGTTTTTT. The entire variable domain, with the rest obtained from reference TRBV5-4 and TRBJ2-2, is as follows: ETGVTQSPTHLIKTRGQQVTLRCSSQSGHNTVSWYQQALGQGPQFIFQYYREEENGRGNFPPRFSGLQFPNYSSELNVNALELDDSALYLCASSSTGELFFGEGSRLTVL.

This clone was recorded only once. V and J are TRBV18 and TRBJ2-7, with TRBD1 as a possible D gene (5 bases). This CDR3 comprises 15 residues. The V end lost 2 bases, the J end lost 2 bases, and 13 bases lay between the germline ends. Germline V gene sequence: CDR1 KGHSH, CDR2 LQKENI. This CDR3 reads CASSPGQGTTYEQYF. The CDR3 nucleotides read TGTGCCAGCTCACCAGGGCAGGGTACTACCTACGAGCAGTACTTC. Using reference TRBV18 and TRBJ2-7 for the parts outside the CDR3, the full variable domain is NAGVMQNPRHLVRRRGQEARLRCSPMKGHSHVYWYRQLPEEGLKFMVYLQKENIIDESGMPKERFSAEFPKEGPSILRIQQVVRGDSAAYFCASSPGQGTTYEQYFGPGTRLTVT.

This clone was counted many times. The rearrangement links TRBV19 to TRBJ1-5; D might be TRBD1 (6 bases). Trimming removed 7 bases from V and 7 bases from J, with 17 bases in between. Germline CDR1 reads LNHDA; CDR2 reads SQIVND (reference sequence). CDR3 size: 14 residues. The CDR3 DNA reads TGTGCCAGTAAGGAGCTGGGGGCTTACCAGCCCCAGCATTTT. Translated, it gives CASKELGAYQPQHF.